This passage covers 25 T cell receptor beta chains from one sample sequenced in a study of blood T cell repertoires in COVID-19. Sequenced by immunoSEQ multiplex PCR; TCRdb stores in-frame clones only, minus some. The table records about 300,000 clones, roughly 89% of them present only once. Sequences were obtained from PBMCs or T cells enriched from blood (not recorded which). These receptors were obtained from a woman in her forties or fifties who had been exposed to COVID-19.

The chain joins TRBV5-4 to TRBJ2-1; possibly TRBD2 for D (6 bases). CDR3 length equals 15 residues. The V end was cut by 4 bases, the J end by 9 bases, with 20 bases between. CDR1 is SGHNT and CDR2 is YYREEE in the germline V gene (reference sequence). This chain's CDR3 is CASSLLGGRPSEQFF. The CDR3 DNA reads as TGTGCCAGCAGCCTACTCGGGGGTCGACCAAGTGAGCAGTTCTTC.

With regard to this clone: At the DNA level, this CDR3 is encoded by other sequences in the same sample as well. The rearrangement joins TRBV4-1 to TRBJ2-5, with D possibly matching TRBD2 (7 bases). The CDR3 is made up of 15 amino acids. Germline CDR1 and CDR2: MGHRA and YSYEKL. The ends were cut back, 4 bases at V and 1 base at J, with 13 bases in the middle. CDR3 amino acids: CASSRGEGVQETQYF. CDR3 bases: TGCGCCAGCAGCCGCGGGGAGGGGGTCCAAGAGACCCAGTACTTC.

The rearrangement uses TRBV20-1 and TRBJ1-5; D perhaps matches TRBD1 (5 bases). This CDR3 has 14 amino acids. Trimming removed 3 bases from V and 0 bases from J, with 9 bases in between. Germline V CDR1 and CDR2: DFQATT, SNEGSKA (reference sequence). The CDR3 spells CSASPGPSNQPQHF. CDR3 nucleotide sequence: TGCAGTGCTAGTCCAGGGCCTAGCAATCAGCCCCAGCATTTT.

A single count supports this clone. The chain is built from TRBV15 and TRBJ2-6, with D perhaps matching TRBD1 (6 bases). The CDR3 extends over 18 amino acids. Germline CDR1 reads LNHNV; CDR2 reads YYDKDF (reference sequence). V lost 4 bases to trimming and J lost 1 base, with 17 bases between them. In nucleotides, the CDR3 is TGTGCCACCAGCAAAGGACAGCCCCTCATTTCTGGGGCCAACGTCCTGACTTTC. This gives the protein CATSKGQPLISGANVLTF.

For the CDR3, the DNA is TGTGCCACCAGTAGCGGGGCCACCTACGAGCAGTACTTC. It is translated as CATSSGATYEQYF. V is TRBV24-1 and J is TRBJ2-7, with 7 bases that match TRBD2. This CDR3 region has 13 residues. Per germline, CDR1 KGHDR and CDR2 SFDVKD. The trim removed 6 bases at V and 2 bases at J, leaving 3 bases unmatched.

The chain couples TRBV7-9 to TRBJ1-4, with D perhaps TRBD1 (6 bases). Germline values: CDR1 SEHNR, CDR2 FQNEAQ (reference sequence). This CDR3 region has 15 residues. V lost 5 bases and J lost 8, with 18 bases in between. The CDR3 sequence: CASSPQTGMREKLFF. The CDR3 coding sequence is TGTGCCAGCAGCCCACAAACAGGGATGAGGGAAAAACTGTTTTTT.

The chain recombines TRBV27 with TRBJ2-7, with 8 bases that match TRBD1. CDR3 length equals 14 residues. Germline values: CDR1 MNHEY, CDR2 SMNVEV (reference sequence). Trimming at V came to 0 bases and at J to 4 bases, leaving 2 bases not matched to a gene. CDR3 in DNA: TGTGCCAGCAGTTTATCCAGGGGGCCATACGAGCAGTACTTC. Its translation is CASSLSRGPYEQYF.

The chain links TRBV3-1 (or the pseudogene TRBV3-2) to TRBJ2-2, with 9 bases aligning to TRBD2. Germline values: CDR1 LGHDT, CDR2 YNNKEL (reference sequence). V trimming: 4 bases; J trimming: 0 bases; junction bases outside the gene matches: 3. This CDR3 has 16 amino acids. CDR3 nucleotides: TGTGCCAGCAGCCGCGAGCGGGGGGCGAACACCGGGGAGCTGTTTTTT. Its translation: CASSRERGANTGELFF.

The chain joins TRBV19 to TRBJ2-5; TRBD2 is a possible D gene (6 bases). The germline V gene encodes CDR1 LNHDA and CDR2 SQIVND (reference sequence). The ends were cut back, 5 bases at V and 6 bases at J, with 19 bases in the middle. CDR3 size: 15 residues. CDR3 bases: TGTGCCAGTAGTCCCGCCCGGACTAACAAGAAGACCCAGTACTTC. Its protein product is CASSPARTNKKTQYF. Full variable domain (outside the CDR3, taken from reference TRBV19 and TRBJ2-5): DGGITQSPKYLFRKEGQNVTLSCEQNLNHDAMYWYRQDPGQGLRLIYYSQIVNDFQKGDIAEGYSVSREKKESFPLTVTSAQKNPTAFYLCASSPARTNKKTQYFGPGTRLLVL.

The chain uses TRBV28 and TRBJ1-3, with D possibly being TRBD1 (5 bases). V was pared by 5 bases and J by 1 base, with 9 bases between. In germline, CDR1 is MDHEN, CDR2 SYDVKM. This CDR3 is built from 14 residues. This chain's CDR3 is CASSPGGSGNTIYF. As DNA, the CDR3 is TGTGCCAGCAGTCCTGGGGGGTCTGGAAACACCATATATTTT.

The chain recombines TRBV2 with TRBJ1-1; 9 nucleotides match TRBD1. The CDR3 consists of 14 residues. Trimming cost V 9 bases and J 3 bases; bases outside gene matches: 8. The germline CDR1 and CDR2 sequences are SNHLY and FYNNEI. The CDR3 DNA is TGTGCCAGAGGGGGACAGGGAAGGGACACTGAAGCTTTCTTT. Translation gives CARGGQGRDTEAFF.

The DNA for the CDR3 is TGTGCCAGCAGCCTCGCACGGGATACTAACTATGGCTACACCTTC. Translation: CASSLARDTNYGYTF. The chain uses TRBV3-1 (or the pseudogene TRBV3-2) and TRBJ1-2; D unclear. This CDR3 comprises 15 residues. V was shortened by 4 bases and J by 0 bases, with 12 bases between the two germline ends. Germline CDR1 is LGHDT and CDR2 is YNNKEL (reference sequence).

This clone came up once. The V gene is TRBV11-2, the J gene TRBJ2-3, with a tentative D call TRBD2 (5 bases). V lost 1 base and J 1 base, leaving 6 bases between the germline ends. CDR1 SGHAT and CDR2 FQNNGV come from the germline V gene. CDR3 length equals 14 residues. The CDR3 reads CASSLAGGTDTQYF. CDR3 bases: TGTGCCAGCAGCTTAGCCGGGGGCACAGATACGCAGTATTTT.

The V gene is TRBV5-1, the J gene TRBJ1-6; no clear D. This CDR3 has 14 residues. Germline CDR1 and CDR2: SGHRS and YFSETQ. With 6 bases removed from V and 7 bases from J, the gap between germline ends came to 14 bases. CDR3 DNA: TGCGCCAGCACGGAAGGCGGAACCAATTCACCCCTCCACTTT. Translated: CASTEGGTNSPLHF.

The chain has TRBV15 and TRBJ2-1, with 7 positions matching TRBD1. There are 16 residues in the CDR3. J gave up 5 bases and V 1 base, and 8 bases lay outside the gene matches. Germline lookup yields CDR1 LNHNV and CDR2 YYDKDF (reference sequence). CDR3 sequence (DNA): TGTGCCACCAGCAGAGTACAGGACAGGCTCGACAATGAGCAGTTCTTC. The encoded protein is CATSRVQDRLDNEQFF.

V is TRBV28 and J is TRBJ1-5; 10 bases agree with TRBD1. CDR1 is MDHEN and CDR2 is SYDVKM in the germline V gene. V shed 6 bases, J shed 5 bases, and the junction held 1 base outside the gene matches. The CDR3 totals 13 residues. The CDR3 DNA follows: TGTGCCAGCAGAGGACAGGGGGATCAGCCCCAGCATTTT. This codes for CASRGQGDQPQHF.

The J gene is TRBJ2-1, the V gene TRBV24-1; D remains unclear. The ends were cut back, 5 bases at V and 8 bases at J, with 18 bases in the middle. The CDR3 consists of 15 residues. Germline CDR1 reads KGHDR; CDR2 reads SFDVKD. The CDR3 coding sequence is TGTGCCACCAGTGTTTCCCACTTAAGCGTTCATGAGCAGTTCTTC. Translation: CATSVSHLSVHEQFF.

This clone was seen only once. V is TRBV9 and J is TRBJ2-5, with 9 bases identical to TRBD1. After removal of 3 bases from V and 7 bases from J, the junction contained 13 bases not matched to a gene. CDR1 and CDR2 (germline): SGDLS, YYNGEE. This CDR3 region has 16 residues. CDR3: CASSASPGTGFGTQYF. CDR3 coding DNA: TGTGCCAGCAGCGCCAGTCCCGGGACAGGGTTTGGGACCCAGTACTTC.

This chain links TRBV28 with TRBJ2-1; 9 bases map to TRBD1. Germline V gene data show CDR1 as MDHEN and CDR2 as SYDVKM. V shed 6 bases, J shed 3 bases, and the junction held 3 bases outside the gene matches. CDR3 size: 14 residues. The CDR3 DNA follows: TGTGCCAGCAGAAGGACAGGGGTCTACAATGAGCAGTTCTTC. This sequence encodes CASRRTGVYNEQFF.

Only one count was recorded for this clone. The V call is TRBV5-1, the J call TRBJ2-3; 11 nucleotides line up with TRBD2. Germline V CDR1 and CDR2: SGHRS, YFSETQ. With 4 bases clipped from V and 0 bases from J, the junction kept 7 bases outside the gene matches. This CDR3 region has 17 residues. The CDR3 nucleotides are TGCGCCAGCAGCCAAGGACTAGCGGGCCGTAGCACAGATACGCAGTATTTT. Protein: CASSQGLAGRSTDTQYF.

CDR3 sequence: CASSLAQKETQYF. The CDR3 DNA sequence: TGCGCCAGCAGCTTGGCCCAGAAAGAGACCCAGTACTTC. The chain is built from TRBV5-1 and TRBJ2-5; D not certain. Germline V CDR1 and CDR2: SGHRS, YFSETQ. Trimming removed 0 bases at V and 3 bases at J, with 6 bases between. This CDR3 spans 13 amino acids.

The genes are TRBV11-2 and TRBJ1-1, with TRBD1 matching 7 bases. Germline assignment: CDR1 SGHAT and CDR2 FQNNGV. This CDR3 contains 15 residues. V lost 6 bases, J lost 0 bases, and 7 bases stayed unmatched. In nucleotides, the CDR3 is TGTGCCAGCAGACAAACAGGGGTTTTGAACACTGAAGCTTTCTTT. Its translation is CASRQTGVLNTEAFF.

The V and J genes are TRBV9 and TRBJ1-2; D is uncertain. Germline V gene data show CDR1 as SGDLS and CDR2 as YYNGEE. The CDR3 sequence is 14 residues long. The germline V and J ends were trimmed by 5 bases and 1 base, with 12 bases remaining between them. The CDR3 sequence: CASSPAGLNYGYTF. The CDR3, as DNA: TGTGCCAGCAGTCCAGCAGGCCTTAACTATGGCTACACCTTC.

The genes are TRBV7-2 and TRBJ1-2, with D unclear. V was trimmed by 6 bases and J by 1 base, leaving 12 bases between them. CDR1 and CDR2 from the germline V gene are SGHTA and FQGNSA. This CDR3 contains 14 residues. The DNA of the CDR3 is TGTGCCAGCAGTCCTTCGGTCCTTAACTATGGCTACACCTTC. Translated: CASSPSVLNYGYTF.

This chain connects TRBV9 to TRBJ2-1; 10 bases match TRBD1. V dropped 4 bases and J dropped 7; count of bases not matched to a gene: 8. Germline V gives CDR1 SGDLS, CDR2 YYNGEE. The CDR3 extends over 15 amino acids. The CDR3: CASSQDRGIKNEQFF. DNA for the CDR3: TGTGCCAGCAGCCAGGACAGGGGGATTAAAAATGAGCAGTTCTTC. The full variable domain, rest sourced from reference TRBV9 and TRBJ2-1, is DSGVTQTPKHLITATGQRVTLRCSPRSGDLSVYWYQQSLDQGLQFLIQYYNGEERAKGNILERFSAQQFPDLHSELNLSSLELGDSALYFCASSQDRGIKNEQFFGPGTRLTVL.